The entry below describes one T cell receptor (beta chain). The same CDR3 also results from other DNA sequences found in this sample. Treatment specified: randomized to nivolumab then ipilimumab (arm A) or the reverse (arm B). Patients had received no earlier DNA-damaging chemotherapy. PBMC sorting kept live CD3+CD8+ cells without CD19 or CD56. The sample comes from a study of sequential checkpoint blockade in melanoma. Study summary: After both sequences, patients received maintenance nivolumab.

Per the germline V gene, CDR1 is MDHEN and CDR2 is SYDVKM. The V end lost 4 bases, the J end lost 4 bases, and 11 bases lay between the germline ends. The CDR3 contains 14 residues. The data were produced by immunoSEQ multiplex PCR, yet TCRdb's version contains in-frame clones alone and is incomplete. The sample yields tens of thousands of clones, 85% to 90% seen once. The genes are TRBV28 and TRBJ2-1; tentatively, D is TRBD2 (5 bases). The receptor comes from a human donor with melanoma. The specimen was CD8+ T cells sorted from blood (inferred from file names), collected from a patient given nivolumab and ipilimumab in sequence. The CDR3 here is CASSSPGSYNEQFF. The CDR3 nucleotides are TGTGCCAGCAGTTCCCCGGGGTCTTACAATGAGCAGTTCTTC.